This T cell receptor (beta chain) appears in the sequencing data of a study of blood T cell repertoires in COVID-19. Cohort assignment relied on participant-reported clinical history. About this clone itself: One end of the junction fails to match germline, which may point to a read error.

The data were produced by immunoSEQ multiplex PCR, yet TCRdb's version contains in-frame clones alone and is incomplete. Of approximately 250,000 clones listed, approximately 79% are singletons. The CDR3 consists of 15 residues. Germline values: CDR1 SGHTS, CDR2 YDEGEE. J is TRBJ2-1 and V is TRBV5-8, with a tentative D call TRBD2 (6 bases). Sequenced: PBMCs or T cells enriched from blood (not recorded which). This TCR came from a man aged 25 to 40 with acute COVID-19. In DNA form, the CDR3 reads TGTGCCAGCAGCGAGCCCCGGGAGCCCTACCATGAGCAGTTCTTC. Protein: CASSEPREPYHEQFF.